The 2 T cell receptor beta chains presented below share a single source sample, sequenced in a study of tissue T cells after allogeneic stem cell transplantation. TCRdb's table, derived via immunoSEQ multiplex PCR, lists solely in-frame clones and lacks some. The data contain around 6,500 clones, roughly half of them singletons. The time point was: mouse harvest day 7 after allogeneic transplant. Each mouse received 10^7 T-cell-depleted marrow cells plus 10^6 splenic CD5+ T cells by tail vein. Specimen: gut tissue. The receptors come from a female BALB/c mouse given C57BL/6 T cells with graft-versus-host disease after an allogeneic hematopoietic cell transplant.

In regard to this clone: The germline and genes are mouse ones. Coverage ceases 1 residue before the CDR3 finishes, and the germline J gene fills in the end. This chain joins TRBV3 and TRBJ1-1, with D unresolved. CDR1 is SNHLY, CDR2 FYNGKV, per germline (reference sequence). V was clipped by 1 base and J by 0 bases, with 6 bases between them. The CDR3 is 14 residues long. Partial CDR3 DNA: TGTGCCAGCAGCTTAGGCAGAGCAAACACAGAAGTCTTC. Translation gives CASSLGRANTEVF. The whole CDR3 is CASSLGRANTEVFF.

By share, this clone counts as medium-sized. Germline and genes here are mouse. The chain's CDR3 is CASRETGGADEQYF. The part of the CDR3 DNA that was read is TGTGCCAGCAGAGAGACTGGGGGGGCGGATGAACAGTAC. V usage is TRBV26 and J usage is TRBJ2-7, with 12 bases matching TRBD2. The CDR3 goes on 1 residue after the read ends, and that part is filled in from the germline J gene. The CDR3 totals 14 residues. CDR1 and CDR2 (germline): KGHPV, FQNQEV (reference sequence). V shed 6 bases and J 5 bases; nucleotides not matched to a gene: 5. The whole variable domain, remainder taken from reference TRBV26 and TRBJ2-7, is NSKVIQTPRYLVKGQGQKAKMRCIPEKGHPVVFWYQQNKNNEFKFLINFQNQEVLQQIDMTEKRFSAECPSNSPCSLEIQSSEAGDSALYLCASRETGGADEQYFGPGTRLTVL.